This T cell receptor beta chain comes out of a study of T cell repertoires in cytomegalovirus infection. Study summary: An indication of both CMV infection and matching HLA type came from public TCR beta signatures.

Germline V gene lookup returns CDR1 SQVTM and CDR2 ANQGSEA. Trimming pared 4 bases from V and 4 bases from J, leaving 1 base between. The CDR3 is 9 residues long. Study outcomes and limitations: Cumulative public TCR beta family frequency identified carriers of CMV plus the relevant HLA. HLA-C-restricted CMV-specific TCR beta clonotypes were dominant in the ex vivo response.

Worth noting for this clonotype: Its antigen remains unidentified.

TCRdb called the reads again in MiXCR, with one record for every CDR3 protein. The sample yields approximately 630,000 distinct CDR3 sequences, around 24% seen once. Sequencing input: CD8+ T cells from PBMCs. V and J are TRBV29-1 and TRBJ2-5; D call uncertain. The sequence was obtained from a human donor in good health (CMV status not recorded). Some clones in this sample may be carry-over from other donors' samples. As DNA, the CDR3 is TGCAGCGTTGTAGAGACCCAGTACTTC. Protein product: CSVVETQYF.